This TCR beta chain was found in a study of blood T cell repertoires in COVID-19. Study-level background: COVID-19 samples from acute and convalescent phases originated in the United States, Italy and Spain. From T cells, B-cell-depleted T cells, or PBMCs came the material, which was cDNA or gDNA.

Original processing methods: Estimated nucleated cell counts came from reference gene primer amplification. Method: immunoSEQ multiplex PCR; TCRdb's copy keeps in-frame clones and lacks some. From that table come the V and J calls and clone size; the DNA was used to work out D and trimming. Altogether approximately 67,000 clones are present, 75% to 95% being singletons, with the ten largest covering less than 6%. V lost 7 bases, J lost 0 bases, and 10 bases stayed unmatched. This CDR3 has 18 amino acids. Germline CDR1 is SGHRS and CDR2 is YFSETQ. Sequenced: peripheral blood. The chain links TRBV5-1 to TRBJ2-3; TRBD2 agrees at 14 bases. This clonotype was obtained from a woman aged 55-70 years with active COVID-19. CDR3 nucleotide sequence: TGCGCCAGCGGATCCGGACTAGCGGGAGGATTGAGCACAGATACGCAGTATTTT. Its protein is CASGSGLAGGLSTDTQYF. Variable domain in full (rest from reference TRBV5-1 and TRBJ2-3): KAGVTQTPRYLIKTRGQQVTLSCSPISGHRSVSWYQQTPGQGLQFLFEYFSETQRNKGNFPGRFSGRQFSNSRSEMNVSTLELGDSALYLCASGSGLAGGLSTDTQYFGPGTRLTVL.